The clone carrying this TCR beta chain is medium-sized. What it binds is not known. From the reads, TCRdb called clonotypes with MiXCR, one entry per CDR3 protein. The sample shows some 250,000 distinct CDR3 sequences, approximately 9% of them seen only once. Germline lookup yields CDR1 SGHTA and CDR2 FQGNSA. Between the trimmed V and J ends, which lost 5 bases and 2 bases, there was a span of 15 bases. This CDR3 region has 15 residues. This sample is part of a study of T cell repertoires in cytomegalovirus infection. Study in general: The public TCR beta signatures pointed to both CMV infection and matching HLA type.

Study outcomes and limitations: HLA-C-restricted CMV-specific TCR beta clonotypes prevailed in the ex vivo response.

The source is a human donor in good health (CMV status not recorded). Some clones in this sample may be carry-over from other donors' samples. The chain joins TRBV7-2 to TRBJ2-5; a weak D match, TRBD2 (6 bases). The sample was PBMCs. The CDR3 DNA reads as TGTGCCAGCAGCCCTACCTACCGGGAGCAAGAGACCCAGTACTTC. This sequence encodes CASSPTYREQETQYF.